The following is a TCR beta chain sequence with its context. The clone's antigen remains unknown. The record has no base qualities; no much larger clone is one base away. TCRbeta CDR3 regions were amplified from genomic DNA by means of the immunoSEQ Assay, a bias-controlled multiplex PCR. The original methods were these. Nucleated cell counts per sample were estimated from amplification of reference gene primers within the assay. Sequence reads were collapsed and filtered to measure the absolute abundance of every unique TCRbeta CDR3 rearrangement. For each sample, productive Simpson clonality was calculated as the square root of Simpson's diversity index across productive rearrangements. This immuneACCESS table, as held by TCRdb, lists in-frame sequences with V and J called but not all clones. Of the missing ones, under half trace to an unresolved V gene in checked studies; the others have no known cause. V and J calls and clone size are those listed in that table; D and trimming were worked out from the DNA. The sample contains 35,000 to 50,000 clones, over 75% of them found a single time. Less than 1.5% of the sample rests with the top ten.

From the germline V gene, CDR1 is MGHDK and CDR2 is SYGVNS. The CDR3 spans 16 residues, from the cysteine through the phenylalanine. CDR3 DNA only is kept here, 48 bases in frame from base 1. The junction shows trimming of 3 bases on V and 6 bases on J, and the gene matches do not reach 13 bases of it. This sample was taken from a study of blood T cell repertoires in COVID-19 (dated by TCRdb to the early 2020s). Looking at the study overall: Collaborator samples came from the United States, Italy and Spain and covered acute and convalescent phases of COVID-19. The prospective study material was composed of cDNA or gDNA derived from T cells, B-cell-depleted T cells, or PBMCs. The dataset comprised deeply sampled blood TCRbeta repertoires from subjects exposed to, actively infected with, or recovered from COVID-19. The repertoires were released in a freely available public database intended as a resource for research on the immune response to SARS-CoV-2. Samples were obtained from the ongoing ImmuneRACE study (first 160 participants) and from approximately 1,200 subjects provided by 6 global collaborators. Nearly every sample came with metadata listing a de-identified subject ID, COVID-19 status, age in years and sex. Where available, HLA class I and class II types were taken from metadata supplied by the sample provider and were not determined by assay-based typing.

Whole blood was collected in K2EDTA tubes by collaborating institutions according to the institutions' own protocols. For TCRbeta analysis, collaborators shipped samples as frozen whole blood, isolated PBMCs, or DNA extracted from either of those sample types. The full study reports these points: The amount of clinical and demographic metadata varied by source and participant and was provided uncurated.

The sequenced sample consisted of peripheral blood. This clonotype originated in a woman aged 35 to 49 with acute or convalescent COVID-19. The chain is assembled from TRBV25-1 and TRBJ1-2; a stretch of 7 junction bases matches TRBD1. CDR3 loop: CASSDPRRGVGNGYTF. The DNA sequence reads TGTGCCAGCAGTGACCCCCGCAGGGGGGTTGGGAATGGCTACACCTTC.